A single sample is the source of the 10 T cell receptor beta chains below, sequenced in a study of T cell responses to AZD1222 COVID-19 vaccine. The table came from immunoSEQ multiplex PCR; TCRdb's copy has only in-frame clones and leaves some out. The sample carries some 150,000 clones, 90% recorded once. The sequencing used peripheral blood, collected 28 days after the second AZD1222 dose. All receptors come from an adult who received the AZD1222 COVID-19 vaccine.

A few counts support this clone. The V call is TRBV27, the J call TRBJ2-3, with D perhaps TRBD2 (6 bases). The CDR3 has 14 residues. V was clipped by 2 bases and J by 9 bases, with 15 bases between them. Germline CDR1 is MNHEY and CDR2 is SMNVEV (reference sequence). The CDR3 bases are TGTGCCAGCAGTTTAATGGGCGGAGGGAGGACGCAGTATTTT. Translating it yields CASSLMGGGRTQYF.

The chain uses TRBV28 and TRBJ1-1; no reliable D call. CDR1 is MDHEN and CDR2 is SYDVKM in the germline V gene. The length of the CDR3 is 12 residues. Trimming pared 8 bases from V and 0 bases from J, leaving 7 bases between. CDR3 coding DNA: TGTGCCAGCCTCAGGTTGAACACTGAAGCTTTCTTT. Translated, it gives CASLRLNTEAFF.

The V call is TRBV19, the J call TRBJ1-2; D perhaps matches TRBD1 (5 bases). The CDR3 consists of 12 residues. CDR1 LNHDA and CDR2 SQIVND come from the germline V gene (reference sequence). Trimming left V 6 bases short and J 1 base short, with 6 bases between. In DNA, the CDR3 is TGTGCCAGTAGGGGGGGTAACTATGGCTACACCTTC. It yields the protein CASRGGNYGYTF.

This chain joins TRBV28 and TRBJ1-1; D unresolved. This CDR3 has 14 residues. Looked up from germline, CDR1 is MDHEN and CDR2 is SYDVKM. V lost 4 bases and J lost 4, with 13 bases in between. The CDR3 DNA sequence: TGTGCCAGCAGTTCCCGCGGCTTGCGCACTGAAGCTTTCTTT. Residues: CASSSRGLRTEAFF.

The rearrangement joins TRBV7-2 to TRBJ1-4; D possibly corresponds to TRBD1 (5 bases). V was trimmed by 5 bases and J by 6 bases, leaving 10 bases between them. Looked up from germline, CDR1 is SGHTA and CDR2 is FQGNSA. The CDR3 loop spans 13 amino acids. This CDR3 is CASSGQGYEKLFF. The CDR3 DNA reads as TGTGCCAGCAGCGGGCAGGGATATGAAAAACTGTTTTTT.

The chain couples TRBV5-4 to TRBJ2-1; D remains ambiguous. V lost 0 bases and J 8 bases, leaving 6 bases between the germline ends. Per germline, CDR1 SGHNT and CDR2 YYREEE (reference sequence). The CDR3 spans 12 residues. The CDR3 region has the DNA TGTGCCAGCAGCTTGGAGGACCATGAGCAGTTCTTC. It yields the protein CASSLEDHEQFF. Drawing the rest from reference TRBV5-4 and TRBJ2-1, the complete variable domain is ETGVTQSPTHLIKTRGQQVTLRCSSQSGHNTVSWYQQALGQGPQFIFQYYREEENGRGNFPPRFSGLQFPNYSSELNVNALELDDSALYLCASSLEDHEQFFGPGTRLTVL.

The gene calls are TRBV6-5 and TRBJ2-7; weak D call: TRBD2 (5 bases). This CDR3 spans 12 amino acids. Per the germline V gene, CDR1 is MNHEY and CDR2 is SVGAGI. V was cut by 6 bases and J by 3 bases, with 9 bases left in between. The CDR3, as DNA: TGTGCCAGCAGCCCCGACTACTACGAGCAGTACTTC. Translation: CASSPDYYEQYF.

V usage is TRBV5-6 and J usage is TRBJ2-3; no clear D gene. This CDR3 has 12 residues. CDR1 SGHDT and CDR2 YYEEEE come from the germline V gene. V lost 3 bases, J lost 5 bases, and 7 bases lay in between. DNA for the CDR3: TGTGCCAGCAGCTCGACCAGAGATACGCAGTATTTT. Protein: CASSSTRDTQYF.

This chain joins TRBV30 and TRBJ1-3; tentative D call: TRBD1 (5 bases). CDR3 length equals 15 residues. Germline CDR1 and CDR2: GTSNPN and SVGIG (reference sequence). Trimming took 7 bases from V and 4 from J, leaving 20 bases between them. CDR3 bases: TGTGCCTACAATCTCGGGGGTCTGGAGGGAAACACCATATATTTT. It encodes CAYNLGGLEGNTIYF.

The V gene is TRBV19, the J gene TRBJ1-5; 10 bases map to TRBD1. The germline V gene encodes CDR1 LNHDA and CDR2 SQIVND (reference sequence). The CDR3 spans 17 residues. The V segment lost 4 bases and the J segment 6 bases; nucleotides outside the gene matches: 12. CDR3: CASSRARVTGGGQPQHF. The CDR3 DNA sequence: TGTGCCAGTAGTAGGGCCCGCGTGACAGGGGGCGGTCAGCCCCAGCATTTT.